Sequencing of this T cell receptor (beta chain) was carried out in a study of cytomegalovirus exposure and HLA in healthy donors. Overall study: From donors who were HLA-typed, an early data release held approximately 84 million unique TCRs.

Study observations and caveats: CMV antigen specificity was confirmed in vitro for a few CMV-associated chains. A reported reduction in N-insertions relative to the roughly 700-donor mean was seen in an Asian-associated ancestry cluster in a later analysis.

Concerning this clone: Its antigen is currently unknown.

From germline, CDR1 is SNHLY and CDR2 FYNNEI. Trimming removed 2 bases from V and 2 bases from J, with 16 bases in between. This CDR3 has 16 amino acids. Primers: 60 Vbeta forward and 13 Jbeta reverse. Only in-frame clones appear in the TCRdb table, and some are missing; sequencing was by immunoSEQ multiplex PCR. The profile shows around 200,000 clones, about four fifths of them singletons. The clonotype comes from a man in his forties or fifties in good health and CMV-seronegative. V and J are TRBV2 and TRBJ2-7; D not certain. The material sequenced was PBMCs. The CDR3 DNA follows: TGTGCCAGCAGTGAACTCCTGGGCCGAATGCCCTACGAGCAGTACTTC. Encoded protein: CASSELLGRMPYEQYF. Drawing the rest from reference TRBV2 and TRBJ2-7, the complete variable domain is EPEVTQTPSHQVTQMGQEVILRCVPISNHLYFYWYRQILGQKVEFLVSFYNNEISEKSEIFDDQFSVERPDGSNFTLKIRSTKLEDSAMYFCASSELLGRMPYEQYFGPGTRLTVT.